This T cell receptor (beta chain) was captured by sequencing in a study of early T cells in non-severe SARS-CoV-2 infection. In the study overall: The sequenced material was bulk RNA from unsorted whole blood, and its chains were unpaired. The study, taken as a whole, reports: There was a bias toward anti-spike CD8 responses in VDJdb matching, which missed private and CD4 specificities.

Concerning this clonotype: Its matching antigen is unknown.

The V segment lost 1 base and the J segment 6 bases; nucleotides outside the gene matches: 9. CDR1 and CDR2 (germline): MGHRA, YSYEKL. This CDR3 has 17 amino acids. The TCR library protocol attached unique molecular identifiers to the individual cDNA molecules. TCRdb independently ran MiXCR on the 5' RACE reads; one entry per CDR3 protein. The data contain just over 25,000 distinct CDR3 sequences, approximately 4% of them singletons. The TCR originated in an adult who was a healthcare worker with PCR-confirmed SARS-CoV-2 infection or an uninfected control (not recorded which). The V gene is TRBV4-1, the J gene TRBJ2-1; 10 positions match TRBD2. Sequencing input: whole blood. CDR3 bases: TGCGCCAGCAGCCAAGCTCTAGCGGGAGTGGTGGGCAATGAGCAGTTCTTC. Residues: CASSQALAGVVGNEQFF.